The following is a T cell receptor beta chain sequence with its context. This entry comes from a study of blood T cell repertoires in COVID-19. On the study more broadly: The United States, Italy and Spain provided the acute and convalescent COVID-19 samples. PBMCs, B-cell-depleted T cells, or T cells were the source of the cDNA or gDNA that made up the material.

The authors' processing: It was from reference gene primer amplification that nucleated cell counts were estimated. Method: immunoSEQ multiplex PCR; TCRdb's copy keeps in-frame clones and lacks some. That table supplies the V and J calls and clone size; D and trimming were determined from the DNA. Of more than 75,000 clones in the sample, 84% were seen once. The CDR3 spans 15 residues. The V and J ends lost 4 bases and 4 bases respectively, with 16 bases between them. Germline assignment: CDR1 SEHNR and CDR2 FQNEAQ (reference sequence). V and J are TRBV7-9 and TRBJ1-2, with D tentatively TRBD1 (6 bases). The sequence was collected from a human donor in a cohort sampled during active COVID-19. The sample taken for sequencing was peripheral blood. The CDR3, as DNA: TGTGCCAGCAGCTCCATTTTAAGACAGGCCTATGGCTACACCTTC. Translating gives CASSSILRQAYGYTF.